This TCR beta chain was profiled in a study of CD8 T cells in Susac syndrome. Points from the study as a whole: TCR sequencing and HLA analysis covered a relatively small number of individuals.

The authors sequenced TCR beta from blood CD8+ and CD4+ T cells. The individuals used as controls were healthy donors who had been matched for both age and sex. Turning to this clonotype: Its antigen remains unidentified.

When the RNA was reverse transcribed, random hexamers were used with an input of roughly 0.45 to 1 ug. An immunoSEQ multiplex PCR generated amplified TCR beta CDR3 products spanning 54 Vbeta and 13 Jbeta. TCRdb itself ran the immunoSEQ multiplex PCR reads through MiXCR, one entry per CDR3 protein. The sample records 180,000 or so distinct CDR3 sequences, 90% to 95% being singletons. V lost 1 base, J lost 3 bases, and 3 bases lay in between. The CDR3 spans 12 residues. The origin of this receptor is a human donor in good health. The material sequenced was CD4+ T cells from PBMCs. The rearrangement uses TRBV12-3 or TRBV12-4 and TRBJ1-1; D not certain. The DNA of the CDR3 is TGTGCCAGCAGTTTAGAGGACACTGAAGCTTTCTTT. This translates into CASSLEDTEAFF.